Each of the 5 T cell receptor beta chains below was sequenced from the same sample in a study of response to subunit inactivated influenza vaccine. A single record per CDR3 protein comes from TCRdb applying MiXCR to the RT-PCR reads. This table holds roughly 190,000 distinct CDR3 sequences, 14% found once. Sequenced material: CD8+ T cells sorted from PBMCs, taken 5 to 6 days after vaccination. These receptors all stem from a man aged 45-60 years who received an inactivated influenza vaccine.

The chain uses TRBV12-3 or TRBV12-4 and TRBJ2-7; D is possibly TRBD1 (5 bases). V was shortened by 2 bases and J by 4 bases, with 12 bases between the two germline ends. CDR3 length: 14 residues. The CDR3 loop reads CASSLKDKPYEQYF. As DNA, the CDR3 is TGTGCCAGCAGTTTAAAGGACAAACCTTACGAGCAGTACTTC.

The chain combines TRBV27 with TRBJ2-7, with 9 bases lining up with TRBD1. Losses at the gene ends were 5 bases for V and 4 bases for J; bases not matched to a gene: 6. The V gene's germline CDR1 is MNHEY and CDR2 SMNVEV (reference sequence). The CDR3 covers 14 residues. This CDR3 is CASSMGQGGYEQYF. CDR3 nucleotide sequence: TGTGCCAGCAGTATGGGACAGGGCGGGTACGAGCAGTACTTC.

This clonotype was counted ten times or more. The chain recombines TRBV4-3 with TRBJ1-1; D possibly corresponds to TRBD1 (6 bases). The CDR3 runs to 15 residues. Per the germline V gene, CDR1 is LGHNA and CDR2 is YSLEER. Deletions cut 4 bases from V and 4 bases from J, with 16 bases between. The CDR3 reads CASSRGDIVITEAFF. CDR3 bases: TGCGCCAGCAGCCGAGGGGACATAGTTATCACTGAAGCTTTCTTT.

The V and J genes are TRBV4-1 and TRBJ2-3, with 13 bases that match TRBD2. This CDR3 is 17 amino acids long. Germline CDR1 MGHRA, CDR2 YSYEKL. Losses at the gene ends were 2 bases for V and 3 bases for J; bases not matched to a gene: 5. The CDR3 nucleotides are TGCGCCAGCAGCCAAACTAGCGGGGGGGCCTGGACAGATACGCAGTATTTT. Translated: CASSQTSGGAWTDTQYF.

This clonotype occurred a few times. The chain couples TRBV4-1 to TRBJ2-3, with TRBD2 identical over 7 bases. V lost 3 bases and J lost 0; bases outside the gene matches: 0. CDR1 MGHRA and CDR2 YSYEKL come from the germline V gene. CDR3 length equals 14 residues. The chain's CDR3 is CASSHGGSTDTQYF. DNA of the CDR3: TGCGCCAGCAGCCACGGGGGGAGCACAGATACGCAGTATTTT.